This T cell receptor (beta chain) was retrieved from a study of T-cell memory formation after mild COVID-19. MiXCR was run by TCRdb on the 5' RACE reads, yielding one entry per CDR3 protein. Here the sample spans under 600,000 distinct CDR3 sequences, about 20% being singletons. Study-wide results and caveats: Pre-infection memory already had some responding clones, implying cross-reactive memory joined. The study found contracting CD4+ clones mainly in CM and EM and contracting CD8+ clones in EMRA.

This clonotype was detected a few times. The antigen is not known. With 3 bases clipped from V and 2 bases from J, the junction kept 15 bases outside the gene matches. The CDR3 contains 18 residues. Looked up from germline, CDR1 is ENHRY and CDR2 is SYGVKD. This TCR derives from an adult woman who had mild COVID-19 (a few samples of this study predate the infection). Cell type and time point are not known. Input material: PBMCs or a T cell subset sorted from them (not recorded which). The V gene is TRBV10-3, the J gene TRBJ2-5; 7 bases are a match to TRBD2. As DNA, the CDR3 is TGTGCCATCAGTGACGGATGGACGGTAGCGGGCTATCAAGAGACCCAGTACTTC. Protein sequence: CAISDGWTVAGYQETQYF.